This paragraph reports one T cell receptor (beta chain). Its specificity is not known. The sample belongs to a study of T cells expressing NK-cell markers. Study overall: Sorted T-cell subsets CD3+CD56+NKG2C+, CD3+CD56+NKG2C- and CD3+CD56-NKG2C+ were TCR beta-sequenced.

General observations from the study: Dominant NKG2C+ clonotypes in roughly 6 donors made up about 1.0-7.0% of CD8+ T cells. Unclear, still, was the HCMV specificity of the expanded NKG2C+ T cell clones. Topping the CD3+CD56-NKG2C+ fraction as well were these clonotypes, in several donors.

From the 5' RACE reads, TCRdb lists one entry per CDR3 protein and no DNA. The sample spans just under 150,000 distinct CDR3 sequences; the ten largest clones claim more than 10%. CDR1 is SGHRS and CDR2 is YFSETQ in the germline V gene. This CDR3 is 16 amino acids long. The gene calls are TRBV5-1 and TRBJ2-1; the TCRdb D gene call, TRBD2, has no DNA to confirm it. This TCR was recovered from a man younger than 35 in good health. Source material: blood T cells: a sorted CD56 or NKG2C T cell subset, CD4+ or CD8+ T cells, or bulk PBMC T cells (not recorded which). The CDR3 loop is CASSAHLAGGINEQFF.